Following are 21 T cell receptor beta chains from one sample sequenced in a study of T cells after somatic rescue of genetic block. TCRdb's table, derived via immunoSEQ multiplex PCR, lists solely in-frame clones and lacks some. The profile shows around 57,000 clones, approximately 96% of them singletons. The material sequenced was peripheral blood mononuclear cells (PBMCs). Source of these receptors: a child under two years old.

This clone was recorded only once. The V call is TRBV19, the J call TRBJ2-7; D is possibly TRBD2 (6 bases). The germline V and J ends were trimmed by 5 bases and 4 bases, with 21 bases remaining between them. Germline loops: CDR1 LNHDA, CDR2 SQIVND (reference sequence). The CDR3 is 16 amino acids. This CDR3 is CASSDRLVLPSYEQYF. The CDR3 nucleotides are TGTGCCAGTAGTGATCGACTAGTACTCCCCTCATACGAGCAGTACTTC.

This chain connects TRBV27 to TRBJ2-2; no firm D call. In germline, CDR1 is MNHEY, CDR2 SMNVEV (reference sequence). The CDR3 totals 15 residues. V lost 7 bases and J 0 bases, leaving 12 bases between the germline ends. The CDR3 bases are TGTGCCAGCACGGCCGGCGGACCGAACACCGGGGAGCTGTTTTTT. Protein sequence: CASTAGGPNTGELFF.

This chain links TRBV6-6 with TRBJ2-3; D is unclear. Germline loops: CDR1 MNHNY, CDR2 SVGAGI (reference sequence). Trimming pared 0 bases from V and 6 bases from J, leaving 13 bases between. There are 15 residues in the CDR3. The CDR3 sequence: CASSYSLSHADTQYF. As DNA, the CDR3 is TGTGCCAGCAGTTACTCGCTGTCGCACGCGGATACGCAGTATTTT.

This clone was seen once. The CDR3 spells CAWSRTTDTQYF. The CDR3 bases are TGTGCCTGGAGCCGGACCACAGATACGCAGTATTTT. V and J are TRBV30 and TRBJ2-3; D remains unclear. Between the trimmed V and J ends, which lost 3 bases and 2 bases, there was a span of 6 bases. CDR3 size: 12 residues. Germline V gene data show CDR1 as GTSNPN and CDR2 as SVGIG (reference sequence).

With respect to this clone: The same CDR3 can be traced to other DNA sequences in this sample. The V gene is TRBV5-4, the J gene TRBJ2-7, with D maybe TRBD1 (5 bases). V was shortened by 4 bases and J by 3 bases, with 8 bases between the two germline ends. The CDR3 is 12 amino acids. Germline values: CDR1 SGHNT, CDR2 YYREEE (reference sequence). In nucleotides, the CDR3 is TGTGCCAGCAGCCGTGACAGCTACGAGCAGTACTTC. Translated, it gives CASSRDSYEQYF. The full variable domain, rest sourced from reference TRBV5-4 and TRBJ2-7, is ETGVTQSPTHLIKTRGQQVTLRCSSQSGHNTVSWYQQALGQGPQFIFQYYREEENGRGNFPPRFSGLQFPNYSSELNVNALELDDSALYLCASSRDSYEQYFGPGTRLTVT.

V is TRBV7-9 and J is TRBJ2-1, with TRBD1 matching over 7 bases. CDR3 length: 15 residues. V shed 1 base and J 4 bases; nucleotides not matched to a gene: 4. CDR1 and CDR2 (germline): SEHNR, FQNEAQ (reference sequence). The CDR3, as DNA: TGTGCCAGCAGCTTAGGGGCAGGGGGATACAATGAGCAGTTCTTC. Its protein product is CASSLGAGGYNEQFF.

The chain employs TRBV2 and TRBJ2-7, with unresolved D. Germline V lookup: CDR1 SNHLY, CDR2 FYNNEI. There are 15 residues in the CDR3. V was pared by 7 bases and J by 1 base, with 17 bases between. The CDR3 protein is CASKLQNTPSYEQYF. The CDR3 nucleotides read TGTGCCAGCAAACTCCAGAACACTCCGTCCTACGAGCAGTACTTC.

V and J are TRBV27 and TRBJ2-1; D is possibly TRBD1 (6 bases). CDR3 length: 14 amino acids. Germline CDR1 is MNHEY and CDR2 is SMNVEV (reference sequence). V was clipped by 6 bases and J by 3 bases, with 12 bases between them. CDR3 bases: TGTGCCAGCAGGACCGGGACAAACTACAATGAGCAGTTCTTC. Translating gives CASRTGTNYNEQFF.

In its sample, this clone was seen once. This rearrangement joins TRBV28 to TRBJ2-7; D unclear. V lost 6 bases and J lost 0, with 3 bases in between. Per germline, CDR1 MDHEN and CDR2 SYDVKM. This CDR3 has 11 residues. The CDR3 loop reads CASRSSYEQYF. The DNA of the CDR3 is TGTGCCAGCAGGTCCTCCTACGAGCAGTACTTC.

The chain combines TRBV5-4 with TRBJ1-2; 9 bases agree with TRBD1. CDR1 is SGHNT and CDR2 is YYREEE in the germline V gene (reference sequence). Unmatched junction bases numbered 3, after V lost 3 bases and J lost 3 bases. The CDR3 sequence is 14 residues long. The CDR3 sequence is CASSSQGADYGYTF. As DNA, the CDR3 is TGTGCCAGCAGCTCACAGGGGGCGGACTATGGCTACACCTTC.

CDR3 region: CASSPSGRYSMVETQYF. CDR3 in DNA: TGTGCCAGTAGTCCTAGCGGGAGGTATAGTATGGTGGAGACCCAGTACTTC. This sequence joins TRBV19 and TRBJ2-5, with 11 bases lining up with TRBD2. CDR3 length: 17 residues. The V segment lost 5 bases and the J segment 5 bases; nucleotides outside the gene matches: 13. Germline assignment: CDR1 LNHDA and CDR2 SQIVND (reference sequence).

This clone was found once. The chain combines TRBV7-4 with TRBJ1-3; the match to TRBD1 covers 7 bases. CDR1 is SGHVT and CDR2 is SQSDAQ in the germline V gene. V dropped 4 bases and J dropped 3; count of bases not matched to a gene: 6. This CDR3 has 15 residues. The CDR3 protein is CASSSDRDHGNTIYF. The CDR3, as DNA: TGTGCCAGCAGCTCTGACAGGGATCATGGAAACACCATATATTTT. The full variable domain, its missing parts supplied by reference TRBV7-4 and TRBJ1-3, is GAGVSQSPRYKVAKRGRDVALRCDSISGHVTLYWYRQTLGQGSEVLTYSQSDAQRDKSGRPSGRFSAERPERSVSTLKIQRTEQGDSAVYLCASSSDRDHGNTIYFGEGSWLTVV.

This chain connects TRBV28 to TRBJ1-4; D call uncertain. Trimming cost V 10 bases and J 5 bases, with 17 bases left between them. The CDR3 is 14 residues long. Germline CDR1 is MDHEN and CDR2 is SYDVKM. The CDR3 sequence: CATHEGGKNEKLFF. The DNA of the CDR3 is TGTGCCACCCACGAGGGAGGGAAAAATGAAAAACTGTTTTTT.

This clone was observed once. This chain links TRBV5-1 with TRBJ2-1; 9 nucleotides agree with TRBD1. There are 13 residues in the CDR3. The J segment lost 6 bases and the V segment lost 4 bases, leaving 2 bases of the junction unmatched. From germline, CDR1 is SGHRS and CDR2 YFSETQ. DNA for the CDR3: TGCGCCAGCAGCGCGGACAGGGGCAATGAGCAGTTCTTC. Translated: CASSADRGNEQFF.

The gene calls are TRBV7-2 and TRBJ2-5; TRBD2 matches 11 bases. The V segment lost 2 bases and the J segment 5 bases; nucleotides outside the gene matches: 10. Looked up from germline, CDR1 is SGHTA and CDR2 is FQGNSA. The CDR3 is made up of 17 amino acids. The DNA of the CDR3 is TGTGCCAGCAGCTTACCACTAGCGGGAGTTAGGGGGGAGACCCAGTACTTC. This codes for CASSLPLAGVRGETQYF. The variable domain in full, completed from reference TRBV7-2 and TRBJ2-5, reads GAGVSQSPSNKVTEKGKDVELRCDPISGHTALYWYRQSLGQGLEFLIYFQGNSAPDKSGLPSDRFSAERTGGSVSTLTIQRTQQEDSAVYLCASSLPLAGVRGETQYFGPGTRLLVL.

The chain is built from TRBV13 and TRBJ1-2; 8 nucleotides align to TRBD1. Germline V CDR1 and CDR2: PRHDT, FYEKMQ (reference sequence). Unmatched junction bases numbered 11, after V lost 5 bases and J lost 6 bases. This CDR3 is 15 amino acids long. The CDR3 DNA follows: TGTGCCAGCAGCCGTACCCCCGACAGGGGCCATGGCTACACCTTC. Translation: CASSRTPDRGHGYTF.

The genes are TRBV21-1 and TRBJ1-2. TRBV21-1 represents a pseudogene. This CDR3 spans 15 amino acids. CDR3 bases: TGTGCCAGCAGCAAAGGAGTTGAACAAAACTATGGCTACACCTTC. Protein: CASSKGVEQNYGYTF.

This chain uses TRBV5-5 with TRBJ2-2; 11 bases line up with TRBD2. CDR1 is SGHKS, CDR2 YYEKEE, per germline (reference sequence). With V trimmed by 0 bases and J by 4 bases, 2 bases remained unmatched. This CDR3 is built from 16 residues. Here the CDR3 reads CASSLGLAGSTGELFF. The CDR3 DNA follows: TGTGCCAGCAGCTTGGGACTAGCGGGGTCCACCGGGGAGCTGTTTTTT. The variable domain in full, completed from reference TRBV5-5 and TRBJ2-2, reads DAGVTQSPTHLIKTRGQQVTLRCSPISGHKSVSWYQQVLGQGPQFIFQYYEKEERGRGNFPDRFSARQFPNYSSELNVNALLLGDSALYLCASSLGLAGSTGELFFGEGSRLTVL.

V usage is TRBV5-1 and J usage is TRBJ2-1, with a possible D match to TRBD2 (5 bases). The CDR3 runs 16 residues. Germline CDR1 and CDR2: SGHRS and YFSETQ. Between the trimmed V and J ends, which lost 2 bases and 4 bases, there was a span of 16 bases. In nucleotides, the CDR3 is TGCGCCAGCAGCTTAATCCTAGCCCCCTCATACAATGAGCAGTTCTTC. Its protein product is CASSLILAPSYNEQFF.

The rearrangement uses TRBV6-6 and TRBJ2-2; 9 bases are a match to TRBD1. The CDR3 covers 15 residues. Germline CDR1 reads MNHNY; CDR2 reads SVGAGI (reference sequence). Trimming at V came to 3 bases and at J to 4 bases, leaving 3 bases not matched to a gene. CDR3 nucleotide sequence: TGTGCCAGCAGTTATTGGGGACAGGGCACCGGGGAGCTGTTTTTT. It specifies CASSYWGQGTGELFF.

The genes are TRBV4-3 and TRBJ2-3; D remains unclear. Germline V gives CDR1 LGHNA, CDR2 YSLEER. The CDR3 totals 16 residues. Trimming took off 1 base at V and 0 bases at J, with 11 bases between the two ends. The CDR3 loop reads CASSQGSGSSTDTQYF. The CDR3, as DNA: TGCGCCAGCAGCCAAGGGTCAGGATCTAGCACAGATACGCAGTATTTT.